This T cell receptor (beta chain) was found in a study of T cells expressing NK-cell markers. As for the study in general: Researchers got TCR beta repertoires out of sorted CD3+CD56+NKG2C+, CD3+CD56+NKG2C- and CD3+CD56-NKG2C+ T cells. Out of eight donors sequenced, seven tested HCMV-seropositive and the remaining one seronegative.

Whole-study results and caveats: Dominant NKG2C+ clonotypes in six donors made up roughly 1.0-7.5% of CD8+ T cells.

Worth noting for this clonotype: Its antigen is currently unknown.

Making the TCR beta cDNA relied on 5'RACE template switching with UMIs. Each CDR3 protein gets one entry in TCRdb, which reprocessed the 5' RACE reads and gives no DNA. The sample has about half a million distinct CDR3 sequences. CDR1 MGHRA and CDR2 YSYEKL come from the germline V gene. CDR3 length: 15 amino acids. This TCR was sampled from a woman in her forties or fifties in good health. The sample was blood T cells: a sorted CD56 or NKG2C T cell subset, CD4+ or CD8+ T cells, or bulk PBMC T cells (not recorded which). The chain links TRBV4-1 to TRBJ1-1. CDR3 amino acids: CASSAPGRGALAAFF.